The 16 T cell receptor beta chains in this list originate from one sample, sequenced in a study of cytomegalovirus exposure and HLA in healthy donors. Primers included in the PCR were 60 Vbeta and 13 Jbeta primers. Data came from immunoSEQ multiplex PCR; TCRdb stores just in-frame clones and leaves some out. The sample holds approximately 140,000 clones, 60% to 70% seen once. The material sequenced was PBMCs. The source of these receptors is a woman aged 55-69 years in good health and CMV-seropositive.

The rearrangement links TRBV7-9 to TRBJ2-3; TRBD1 is a possible D gene (6 bases). The germline V gene has CDR1 SEHNR and CDR2 FQNEAQ (reference sequence). The CDR3 covers 15 residues. V shed 0 bases and J shed 2 bases, with 9 bases lying between them. CDR3: CASSLARDITDTQYF. CDR3 bases: TGTGCCAGCAGCTTAGCCCGGGACATCACAGATACGCAGTATTTT.

In its sample, this clone was seen once. This sequence joins TRBV7-9 and TRBJ2-7, with 7 bases matching TRBD2. The length of the CDR3 is 14 residues. Per germline, CDR1 SEHNR and CDR2 FQNEAQ (reference sequence). V gave up 3 bases and J gave up 3 bases; unmatched junction bases: 5. CDR3 protein: CASSLGGDLYEQYF. Here the CDR3 DNA reads TGTGCCAGCAGCTTGGGAGGGGACCTCTACGAGCAGTACTTC.

The chain uses TRBV28 and TRBJ2-7; perhaps TRBD2 as D (5 bases). This CDR3 spans 15 amino acids. Germline V CDR1 and CDR2: MDHEN, SYDVKM. Trimming cost V 3 bases and J 2 bases, with 14 bases left between them. The CDR3 reads CASSFRAVGTYEQYF. The CDR3 DNA reads TGTGCCAGCAGTTTTAGAGCGGTTGGGACCTACGAGCAGTACTTC.

The chain couples TRBV18 to TRBJ1-1; D uncertain. V lost 1 base, J lost 7 bases, and 13 bases lay in between. The CDR3 has 14 amino acids. Germline lookup yields CDR1 KGHSH and CDR2 LQKENI. CDR3 bases: TGTGCCAGCTCACCACGAGGAGGGTTCTTTGAAGCTTTCTTT. It is translated as CASSPRGGFFEAFF.

This sequence joins TRBV5-1 and TRBJ2-7; 10 nucleotides match TRBD2. The CDR3 length is 15 residues. Looked up from germline, CDR1 is SGHRS and CDR2 is YFSETQ. The junction had 7 bases not matched to a gene; V was cut back by 4 bases and J by 3 bases. The CDR3 sequence: CASSLTLAGNYEQYF. The CDR3 DNA sequence: TGCGCCAGCAGCCTGACACTAGCGGGAAACTACGAGCAGTACTTC.

The DNA of the CDR3 is TGTGCCAGCAGTGAGACAGGGGCTGAAGCTTTCTTT. Translation: CASSETGAEAFF. The J gene is TRBJ1-1, the V gene TRBV6-1; TRBD1 aligns across 8 bases. V trimming: 3 bases; J trimming: 6 bases; junction bases outside the gene matches: 0. This CDR3 has 12 residues. Germline V lookup: CDR1 MNHNS, CDR2 SASEGT.

This chain joins TRBV5-4 and TRBJ2-2; TRBD1 is a possible D gene (5 bases). The V end lost 4 bases, the J end lost 1 base, and 11 bases lay between the germline ends. The CDR3 extends over 15 amino acids. CDR1 and CDR2 (germline): SGHNT, YYREEE (reference sequence). CDR3 amino acids: CASSPRQGNTGELFF. Here the CDR3 DNA reads TGTGCCAGCAGCCCGCGCCAGGGGAACACCGGGGAGCTGTTTTTT.

This clone was observed a handful of times. The chain links TRBV6-1 to TRBJ1-5; D not resolved. The germline V and J ends were trimmed by 2 bases and 3 bases, with 8 bases remaining between them. The CDR3 covers 14 residues. Germline V gene sequence: CDR1 MNHNS, CDR2 SASEGT. The CDR3 region is CASSEPVFNQPQHF. Here the CDR3 DNA reads TGTGCCAGCAGTGAACCAGTGTTCAATCAGCCCCAGCATTTT.

This clone was seen once. The J gene is TRBJ1-2, the V gene TRBV4-1; 7 bases align to TRBD1. The CDR3 is 14 amino acids. With V trimmed by 1 base and J by 6 bases, 5 bases remained unmatched. Germline V lookup: CDR1 MGHRA, CDR2 YSYEKL. Here the CDR3 DNA reads TGCGCCAGCAGCCAAGTTACAGGGGACAATGGCTACACCTTC. Protein product: CASSQVTGDNGYTF.

The V call is TRBV5-1, the J call TRBJ2-7, with 7 bases fitting TRBD1. This CDR3 comprises 15 residues. Looked up from germline, CDR1 is SGHRS and CDR2 is YFSETQ. J gave up 3 bases and V 0 bases, and 6 bases lay outside the gene matches. CDR3 sequence: CASSLGMAGGYEQYF. CDR3 DNA sequence: TGCGCCAGCAGCTTGGGGATGGCAGGGGGCTACGAGCAGTACTTC.

V gene TRBV6-5 combines with J gene TRBJ2-3; maybe TRBD2 (6 bases). Germline V gene sequence: CDR1 MNHEY, CDR2 SVGAGI. Trimming removed 9 bases at V and 0 bases at J, with 13 bases between. The CDR3 extends over 14 amino acids. This chain's CDR3 is CASTSRGSTDTQYF. CDR3 nucleotide sequence: TGTGCCAGTACCTCCCGGGGGAGCACAGATACGCAGTATTTT.

The CDR3 sequence is CASSDPTSGGPSVQFF. CDR3 coding DNA: TGTGCCAGCAGTGATCCGACTAGCGGAGGCCCTAGTGTGCAGTTCTTC. The chain recombines TRBV25-1 with TRBJ2-1; TRBD2 matches at 9 bases. The trim removed 3 bases at V and 12 bases at J, leaving 15 bases unmatched. Per germline, CDR1 MGHDK and CDR2 SYGVNS. CDR3 length: 16 residues.

This clone occurred a few times. In DNA form, the CDR3 reads TGCGCCAGCAGCCCTCGCGTGGGAGGGCCGATGGGGGGGGCCAATGAGCAGTTCTTC. It yields the protein CASSPRVGGPMGGANEQFF. The chain carries TRBV4-3 and TRBJ2-1; tentative D call: TRBD2 (7 bases). Germline CDR1 and CDR2: LGHNA and YSLEER. Trimming removed 4 bases at V and 6 bases at J, with 28 bases between. The CDR3 length is 19 residues.

This clone was counted a single time. The chain employs TRBV6-1 and TRBJ1-5; 7 nucleotides line up with TRBD1. Germline assignment: CDR1 MNHNS and CDR2 SASEGT. J lost 3 bases, V lost 6 bases, and 5 bases had no gene match. CDR3 length: 14 residues. DNA of the CDR3: TGTGCCAGCAGCACAGGGGTATACAATCAGCCCCAGCATTTT. It specifies CASSTGVYNQPQHF.

This chain uses TRBV30 with TRBJ2-5, with 8 bases that match TRBD2. The CDR3 totals 13 residues. CDR1 and CDR2 (germline): GTSNPN, SVGIG (reference sequence). V was pared by 0 bases and J by 7 bases, with 4 bases of the junction left unmatched. This chain's CDR3 is CAWSVQAGGTQYF. The CDR3 DNA is TGTGCCTGGAGTGTACAGGCGGGGGGGACCCAGTACTTC.

The genes are TRBV5-1 and TRBJ2-1; 7 nucleotides align to TRBD1. This CDR3 is 16 amino acids long. Trimming took 5 bases from V and 5 from J; bases not matched to a gene: 13. Germline loops: CDR1 SGHRS, CDR2 YFSETQ. CDR3 coding DNA: TGCGCCAGCAGAATAAGAGGGGGCGGTTCCGACAATGAGCAGTTCTTC. Translating it yields CASRIRGGGSDNEQFF.